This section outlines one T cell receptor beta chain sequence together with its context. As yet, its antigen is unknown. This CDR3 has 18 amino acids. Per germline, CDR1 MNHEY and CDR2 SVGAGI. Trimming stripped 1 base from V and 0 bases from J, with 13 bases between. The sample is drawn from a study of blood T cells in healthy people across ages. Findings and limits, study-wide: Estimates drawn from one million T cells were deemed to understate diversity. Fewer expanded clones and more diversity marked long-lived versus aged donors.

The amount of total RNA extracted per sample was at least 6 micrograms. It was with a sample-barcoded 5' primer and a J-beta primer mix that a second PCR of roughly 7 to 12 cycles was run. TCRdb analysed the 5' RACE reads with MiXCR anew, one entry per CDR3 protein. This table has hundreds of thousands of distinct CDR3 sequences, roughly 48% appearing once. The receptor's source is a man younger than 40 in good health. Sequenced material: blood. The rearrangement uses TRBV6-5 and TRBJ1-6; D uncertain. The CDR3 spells CASSYWLGRSSYNSPLHF. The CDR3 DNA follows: TGTGCCAGCAGTTACTGGCTTGGCAGGAGCTCCTATAATTCACCCCTCCACTTT.